This TCR beta chain was retrieved from a study of early T cells in non-severe SARS-CoV-2 infection. The overall study: From unsorted whole blood, bulk RNA was sequenced, and the chains remained unpaired. Whole-study findings and limits: Using VDJdb, the matching emphasized anti-spike CD8 responses while missing private and CD4 specificities.

Researchers tagged individual cDNA molecules with unique molecular identifiers. TCRdb reprocessed the 5' RACE reads via MiXCR and lists one record per CDR3 protein. This sample has tens of thousands of distinct CDR3 sequences, with approximately 10% found just once. The table lists this clonotype with a few counts. Antigen unknown. The germline V gene has CDR1 SGHVS and CDR2 FNYEAQ. The CDR3 runs to 13 residues. The ends were cut back, 5 bases at V and 6 bases at J, with 10 bases in the middle. The TCR comes from an adult who was a healthcare worker with PCR-confirmed SARS-CoV-2 infection or an uninfected control (not recorded which). The rearrangement uses TRBV7-6 and TRBJ2-2, with D hard to call. Sample: whole blood, taken at baseline. The CDR3 region has the DNA TGTGCCAGCAGCGCGAATATCCCCGGGGAGCTGTTTTTT. This codes for CASSANIPGELFF.